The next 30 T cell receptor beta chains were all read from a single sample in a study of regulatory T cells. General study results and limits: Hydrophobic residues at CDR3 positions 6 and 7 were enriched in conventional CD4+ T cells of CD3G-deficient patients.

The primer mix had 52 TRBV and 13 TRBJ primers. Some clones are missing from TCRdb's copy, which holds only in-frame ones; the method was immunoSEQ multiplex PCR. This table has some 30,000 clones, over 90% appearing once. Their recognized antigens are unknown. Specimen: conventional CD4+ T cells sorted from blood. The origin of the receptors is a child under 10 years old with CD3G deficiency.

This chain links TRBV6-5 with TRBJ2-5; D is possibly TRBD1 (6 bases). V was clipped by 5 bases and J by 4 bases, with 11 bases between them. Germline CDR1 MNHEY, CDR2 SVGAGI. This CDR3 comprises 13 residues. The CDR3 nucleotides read TGTGCCAGCAGTGTAAAAGGGGGAGAGACCCAGTACTTC. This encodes CASSVKGGETQYF.

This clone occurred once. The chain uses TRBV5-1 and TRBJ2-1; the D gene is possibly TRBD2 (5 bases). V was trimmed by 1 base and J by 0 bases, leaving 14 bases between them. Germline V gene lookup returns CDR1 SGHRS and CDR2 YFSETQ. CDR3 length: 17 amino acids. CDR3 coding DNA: TGCGCCAGCAGCTTGAGAGATACGGGAACCTCCTACAATGAGCAGTTCTTC. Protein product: CASSLRDTGTSYNEQFF.

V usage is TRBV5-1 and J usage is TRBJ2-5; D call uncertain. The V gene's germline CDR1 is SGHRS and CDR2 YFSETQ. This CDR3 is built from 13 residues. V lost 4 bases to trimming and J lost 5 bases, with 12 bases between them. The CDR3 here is CASSLTPGETQYF. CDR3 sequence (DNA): TGCGCCAGCAGCCTGACACCTGGGGAGACCCAGTACTTC.

The CDR3 here is CAWSILGNTEAFF. CDR3 in DNA: TGTGCCTGGAGTATACTGGGGAACACTGAAGCTTTCTTT. The J gene is TRBJ1-1, the V gene TRBV30; D remains unclear. CDR1 and CDR2 from the germline V gene are GTSNPN and SVGIG (reference sequence). The V and J ends lost 2 bases and 1 base respectively, with 8 bases between them. The CDR3 is made up of 13 amino acids.

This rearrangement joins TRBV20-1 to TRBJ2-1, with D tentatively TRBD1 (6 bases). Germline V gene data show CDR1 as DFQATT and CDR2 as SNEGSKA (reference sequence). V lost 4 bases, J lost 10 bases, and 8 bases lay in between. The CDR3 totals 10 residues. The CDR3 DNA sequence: TGCAGTGCTATGAGGGGGGAGCAGTTCTTC. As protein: CSAMRGEQFF.

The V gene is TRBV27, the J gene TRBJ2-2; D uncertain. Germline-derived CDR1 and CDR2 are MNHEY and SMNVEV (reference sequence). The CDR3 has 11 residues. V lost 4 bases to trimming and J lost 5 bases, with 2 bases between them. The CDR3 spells CASSWTGELFF. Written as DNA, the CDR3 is TGTGCCAGCAGTTGGACCGGGGAGCTGTTTTTT.

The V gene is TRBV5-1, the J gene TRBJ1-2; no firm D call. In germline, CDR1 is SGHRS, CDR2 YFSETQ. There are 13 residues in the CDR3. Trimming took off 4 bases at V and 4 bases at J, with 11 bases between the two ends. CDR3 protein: CASSLEGTYGYTF. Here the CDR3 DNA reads TGCGCCAGCAGCCTGGAGGGCACCTATGGCTACACCTTC.

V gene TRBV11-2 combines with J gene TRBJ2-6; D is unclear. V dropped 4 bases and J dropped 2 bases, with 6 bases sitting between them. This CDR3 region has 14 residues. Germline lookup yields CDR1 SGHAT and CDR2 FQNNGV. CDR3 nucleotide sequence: TGTGCCAGCAGCTCCACAGCTGGGGCCAACGTCCTGACTTTC. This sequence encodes CASSSTAGANVLTF. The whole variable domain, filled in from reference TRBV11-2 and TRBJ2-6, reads EAGVAQSPRYKIIEKRQSVAFWCNPISGHATLYWYQQILGQGPKLLIQFQNNGVVDDSQLPKDRFSAERLKGVDSTLKIQPAKLEDSAVYLCASSSTAGANVLTFGAGSRLTVL.

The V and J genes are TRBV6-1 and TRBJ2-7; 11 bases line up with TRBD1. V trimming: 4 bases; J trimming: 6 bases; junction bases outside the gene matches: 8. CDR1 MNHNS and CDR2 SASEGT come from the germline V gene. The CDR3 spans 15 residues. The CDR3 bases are TGTGCCAGCAGTGTCGGGGACAGGGGGACTGGCGAGCAGTACTTC. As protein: CASSVGDRGTGEQYF.

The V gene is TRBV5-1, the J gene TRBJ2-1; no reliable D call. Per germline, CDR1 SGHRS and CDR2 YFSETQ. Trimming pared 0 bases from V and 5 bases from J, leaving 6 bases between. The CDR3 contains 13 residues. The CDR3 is CASSLGTHNEQFF. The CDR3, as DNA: TGCGCCAGCAGCTTGGGCACCCACAATGAGCAGTTCTTC.

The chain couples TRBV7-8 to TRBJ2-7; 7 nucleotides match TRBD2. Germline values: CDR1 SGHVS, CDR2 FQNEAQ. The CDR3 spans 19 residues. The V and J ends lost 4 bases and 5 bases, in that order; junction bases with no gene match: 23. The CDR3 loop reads CASSWNVAGATTRKNEQYF. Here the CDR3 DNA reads TGTGCCAGCAGCTGGAACGTAGCGGGCGCCACAACGCGTAAAAACGAGCAGTACTTC.

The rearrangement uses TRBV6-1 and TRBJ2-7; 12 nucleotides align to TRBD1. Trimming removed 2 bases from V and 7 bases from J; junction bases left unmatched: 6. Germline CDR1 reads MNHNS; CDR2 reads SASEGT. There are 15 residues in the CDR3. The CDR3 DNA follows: TGTGCCAGCAGTGAATGGGGACAGGGGGCCGGGGAGCAGTACTTC. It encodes CASSEWGQGAGEQYF.

As DNA, the CDR3 is TGTGCCAGCCGGGCATCGGAGGGGAGGAACACTGAAGCTTTCTTT. Protein sequence: CASRASEGRNTEAFF. The V gene is TRBV28, the J gene TRBJ1-1; tentatively, D is TRBD1 (5 bases). V was trimmed by 8 bases and J by 1 base, leaving 17 bases between them. The CDR3 is 15 residues long. From germline, CDR1 is MDHEN and CDR2 SYDVKM.

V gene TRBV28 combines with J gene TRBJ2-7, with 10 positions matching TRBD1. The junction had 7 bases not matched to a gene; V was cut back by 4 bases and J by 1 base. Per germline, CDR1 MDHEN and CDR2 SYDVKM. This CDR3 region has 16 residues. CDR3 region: CASSSAGTGDSYEQYF. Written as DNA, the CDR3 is TGTGCCAGCAGTTCTGCCGGGACAGGGGATTCCTACGAGCAGTACTTC. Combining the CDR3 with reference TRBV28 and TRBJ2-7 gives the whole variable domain DVKVTQSSRYLVKRTGEKVFLECVQDMDHENMFWYRQDPGLGLRLIYFSYDVKMKEKGDIPEGYSVSREKKERFSLILESASTNQTSMYLCASSSAGTGDSYEQYFGPGTRLTVT.

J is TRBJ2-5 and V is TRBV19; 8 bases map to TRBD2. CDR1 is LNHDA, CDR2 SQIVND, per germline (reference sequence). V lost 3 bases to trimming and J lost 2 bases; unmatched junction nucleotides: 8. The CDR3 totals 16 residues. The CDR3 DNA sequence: TGTGCCAGTAGTATGAGGCTAGCGGGCCGACAAGAGACCCAGTACTTC. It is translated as CASSMRLAGRQETQYF. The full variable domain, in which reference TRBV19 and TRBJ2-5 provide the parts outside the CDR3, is DGGITQSPKYLFRKEGQNVTLSCEQNLNHDAMYWYRQDPGQGLRLIYYSQIVNDFQKGDIAEGYSVSREKKESFPLTVTSAQKNPTAFYLCASSMRLAGRQETQYFGPGTRLLVL.

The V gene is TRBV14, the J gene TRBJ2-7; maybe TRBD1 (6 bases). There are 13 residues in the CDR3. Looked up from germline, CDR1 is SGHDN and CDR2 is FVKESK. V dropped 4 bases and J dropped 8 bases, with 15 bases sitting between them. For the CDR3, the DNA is TGTGCCAGCAGCCCGCTACAGGGTGGGAAGCAGTACTTC. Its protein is CASSPLQGGKQYF.

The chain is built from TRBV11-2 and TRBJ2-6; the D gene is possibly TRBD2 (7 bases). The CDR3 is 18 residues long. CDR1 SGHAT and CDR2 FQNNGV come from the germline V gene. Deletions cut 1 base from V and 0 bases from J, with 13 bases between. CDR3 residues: CASSLGRGGGSGANVLTF. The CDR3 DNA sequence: TGTGCCAGCAGCTTAGGAAGGGGAGGGGGCTCTGGGGCCAACGTCCTGACTTTC. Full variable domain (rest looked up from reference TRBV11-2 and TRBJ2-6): EAGVAQSPRYKIIEKRQSVAFWCNPISGHATLYWYQQILGQGPKLLIQFQNNGVVDDSQLPKDRFSAERLKGVDSTLKIQPAKLEDSAVYLCASSLGRGGGSGANVLTFGAGSRLTVL.

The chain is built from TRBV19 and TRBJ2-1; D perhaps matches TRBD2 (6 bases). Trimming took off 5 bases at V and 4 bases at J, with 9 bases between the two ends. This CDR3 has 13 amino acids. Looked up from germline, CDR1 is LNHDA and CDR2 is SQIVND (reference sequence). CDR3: CASSQDYYNEQFF. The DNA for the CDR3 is TGTGCCAGTAGTCAGGACTATTACAATGAGCAGTTCTTC.

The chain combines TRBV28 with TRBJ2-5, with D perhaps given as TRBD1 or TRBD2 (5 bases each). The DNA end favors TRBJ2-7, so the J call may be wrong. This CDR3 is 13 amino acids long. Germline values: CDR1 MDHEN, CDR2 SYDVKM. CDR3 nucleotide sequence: TGTGCCAGCGGGGACCGCTTCGGCTACGAGCAGTACTTC. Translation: CASGDRFGYEQYF.

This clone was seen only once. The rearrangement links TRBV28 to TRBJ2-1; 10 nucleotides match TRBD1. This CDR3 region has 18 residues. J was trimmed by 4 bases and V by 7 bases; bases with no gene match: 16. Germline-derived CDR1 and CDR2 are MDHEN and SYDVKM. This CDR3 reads CASTPGPGRQGAYNEQFF. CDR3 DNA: TGTGCCAGCACCCCAGGGCCCGGAAGACAGGGGGCTTACAATGAGCAGTTCTTC.

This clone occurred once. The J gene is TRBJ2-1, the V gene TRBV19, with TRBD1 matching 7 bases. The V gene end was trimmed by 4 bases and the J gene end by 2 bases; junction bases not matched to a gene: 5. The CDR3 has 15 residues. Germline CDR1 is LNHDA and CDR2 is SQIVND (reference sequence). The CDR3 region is CASSRRTGTYNEQFF. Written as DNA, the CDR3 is TGTGCCAGTAGTAGACGGACAGGTACCTACAATGAGCAGTTCTTC.

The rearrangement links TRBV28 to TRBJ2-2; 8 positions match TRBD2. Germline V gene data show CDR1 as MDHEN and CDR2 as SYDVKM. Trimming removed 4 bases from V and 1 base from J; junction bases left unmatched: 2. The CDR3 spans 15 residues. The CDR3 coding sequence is TGTGCCAGCAGTTCACTAGCGGTGAACACCGGGGAGCTGTTTTTT. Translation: CASSSLAVNTGELFF.

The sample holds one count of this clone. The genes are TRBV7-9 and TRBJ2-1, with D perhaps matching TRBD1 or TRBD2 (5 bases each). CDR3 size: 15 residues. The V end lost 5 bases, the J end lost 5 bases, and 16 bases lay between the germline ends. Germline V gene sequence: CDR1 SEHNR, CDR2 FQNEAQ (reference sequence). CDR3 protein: CASSQGRSYHNEQFF. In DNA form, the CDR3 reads TGTGCCAGCAGCCAGGGACGGAGTTACCACAATGAGCAGTTCTTC.

CDR3 residues: CASRQATGRAFF. The CDR3 DNA follows: TGTGCCAGCAGGCAGGCGACAGGGAGGGCTTTCTTT. The chain couples TRBV28 to TRBJ1-1; 7 nucleotides match TRBD1. Germline trimming cut 6 bases from V and 11 bases from J; bases unmatched to any gene: 9. The germline V gene has CDR1 MDHEN and CDR2 SYDVKM. This CDR3 contains 12 residues.

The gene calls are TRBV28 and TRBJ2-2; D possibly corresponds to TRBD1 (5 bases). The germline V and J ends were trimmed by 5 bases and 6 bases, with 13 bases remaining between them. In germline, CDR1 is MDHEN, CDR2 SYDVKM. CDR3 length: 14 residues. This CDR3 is CASSKPSGSGELFF. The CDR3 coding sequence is TGTGCCAGCAGTAAACCCTCAGGGTCCGGGGAGCTGTTTTTT.

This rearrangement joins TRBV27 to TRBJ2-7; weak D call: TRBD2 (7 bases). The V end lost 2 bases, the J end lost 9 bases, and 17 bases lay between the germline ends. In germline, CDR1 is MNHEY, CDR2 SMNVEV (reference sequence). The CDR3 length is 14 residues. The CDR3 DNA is TGTGCCAGCAGTTTAAAACCCGGACGGGGGGCGCAGTACTTC. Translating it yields CASSLKPGRGAQYF.

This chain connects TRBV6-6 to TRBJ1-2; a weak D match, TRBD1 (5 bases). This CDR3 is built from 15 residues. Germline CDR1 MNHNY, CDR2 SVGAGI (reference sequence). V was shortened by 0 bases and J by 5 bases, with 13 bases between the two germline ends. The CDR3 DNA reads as TGTGCCAGCAGTTACTCTGGGAGGGGTGGGTATGGCTACACCTTC. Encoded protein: CASSYSGRGGYGYTF.

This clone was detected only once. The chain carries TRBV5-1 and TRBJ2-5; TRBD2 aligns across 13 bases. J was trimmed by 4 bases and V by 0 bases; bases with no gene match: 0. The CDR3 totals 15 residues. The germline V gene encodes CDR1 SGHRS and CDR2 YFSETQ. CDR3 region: CASSLGTSGRETQYF. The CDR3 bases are TGCGCCAGCAGCTTGGGGACTAGCGGGAGAGAGACCCAGTACTTC.

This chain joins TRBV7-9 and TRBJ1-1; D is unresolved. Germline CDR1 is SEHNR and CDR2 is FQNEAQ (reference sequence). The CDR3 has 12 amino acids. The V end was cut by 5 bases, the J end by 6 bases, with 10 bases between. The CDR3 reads CASSPSGAEAFF. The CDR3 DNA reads TGTGCCAGCAGCCCCTCAGGAGCTGAAGCTTTCTTT.

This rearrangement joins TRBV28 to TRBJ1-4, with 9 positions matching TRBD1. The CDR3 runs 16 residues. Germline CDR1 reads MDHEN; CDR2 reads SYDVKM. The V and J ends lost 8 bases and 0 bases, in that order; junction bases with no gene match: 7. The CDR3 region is CASSPGDRATNEKLFF. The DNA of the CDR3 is TGTGCCAGCTCCCCCGGGGACAGGGCAACTAATGAAAAACTGTTTTTT.